The clone carrying this T cell receptor (beta chain) was observed at least ten times. Its matching antigen is unknown. The CDR3 end is not reached by the read, which stops 3 residues before it; the germline J gene fills it in. Sequencing input was equivalent genomic DNA from CVID and controls. The assay was immunoSEQ multiplex PCR, and TCRdb's table has in-frame clones only and misses some. The repertoire shows 50,000 to 55,000 clones, none seen only once; the top ten take about 1.8%. CDR3 size: 13 residues. The ends were cut back, 3 bases at V and 6 bases at J, with 11 bases in the middle. CDR1 is LNHDA and CDR2 is SQIVND in the germline V gene (reference sequence). The sample comes from a study of T cell clonality in common variable immunodeficiency. General study results and limits: CVID subjects shared fewer TCRbeta clones than healthy controls did. Authors noted CVID clonality's cause needs subpopulation repertoire sequencing. TCRbeta clonality was increased in CVID versus healthy controls.

The origin of this receptor is a person between 18 and 70 years old in good health. Sequencing input: peripheral blood mononuclear cells. This rearrangement joins TRBV19 to TRBJ1-2, with D possibly TRBD1 on 6 matching bases. CDR3: CASSIGQTHGYTF. The DNA read from the CDR3 is TGTGCCAGTAGTATTGGACAGACTCATGGC.